These 17 T cell receptor beta chains were all obtained from the same sample, sequenced in a study of vaccination and CD4 T cells after COVID-19. Treatment of the sample: approximately 10-day PBMC culture with coronavirus spike peptide pools or control peptides (ViraFEST assay). Cultured CD4+ T cells had their DNA profiled by the Oncomine TCR Beta short-read assay. TCRdb used MiXCR to reprocess the PCR reads, holding one entry per CDR3 protein. The table has more than 10,000 distinct CDR3 sequences, about 60% seen once; the top ten hold over 9.5%. These receptors have no known antigen. Sample: CD4+ T cells from blood, cultured in vitro. The receptor source for this set is a human donor who had recovered from COVID-19.

The chain links TRBV19 to TRBJ1-5; TRBD1 aligns across 10 bases. CDR1 is LNHDA, CDR2 SQIVND, per germline (reference sequence). The J segment lost 6 bases and the V segment lost 8 bases, leaving 7 bases of the junction unmatched. The CDR3 is made up of 14 amino acids. CDR3 residues: CASGTGADSQPQHF. CDR3 coding DNA: TGTGCCAGTGGGACAGGGGCAGATAGTCAGCCCCAGCATTTT.

The chain is built from TRBV6-2 or TRBV6-3 and TRBJ1-5, with a weak D call TRBD1 (5 bases). Germline CDR1 MNHEY, CDR2 SVGEGT. Deletions cut 4 bases from V and 9 bases from J, with 10 bases between. The CDR3 loop spans 12 amino acids. CDR3 protein: CASSWGEAPQHF. The CDR3 bases are TGTGCCAGCAGTTGGGGGGAAGCGCCCCAGCATTTT.

The chain combines TRBV20-1 with TRBJ2-1, with 13 bases aligning to TRBD2. The CDR3 has 17 residues. The trim removed 4 bases at V and 0 bases at J, leaving 6 bases unmatched. The germline gives CDR1 DFQATT, CDR2 SNEGSKA (reference sequence). CDR3: CSAIGTSGMGSYNEQFF. CDR3 bases: TGCAGTGCTATCGGGACTAGCGGGATGGGCTCCTACAATGAGCAGTTCTTC.

V gene TRBV27 combines with J gene TRBJ2-1; D uncertain. This CDR3 has 11 amino acids. Germline lookup yields CDR1 MNHEY and CDR2 SMNVEV (reference sequence). Trimming took off 4 bases at V and 7 bases at J, with 5 bases between the two ends. In DNA form, the CDR3 reads TGTGCCAGCAGTTCTTGGAATGAGCAGTTCTTC. This gives the protein CASSSWNEQFF.

This clonotype occurred a few times. The chain joins TRBV28 to TRBJ2-7; D is perhaps TRBD2 (6 bases). The CDR3 has 15 residues. V gave up 7 bases and J gave up 4 bases, with 20 bases separating them. Germline CDR1 reads MDHEN; CDR2 reads SYDVKM. The CDR3 DNA sequence: TGTGCCAGCAATCAACCGGGACTGGGTCTATACGAGCAGTACTTC. This translates into CASNQPGLGLYEQYF.

The CDR3 DNA sequence: TGTGCCAGCAGCCAATCCGGGAAGCCCCAGCATTTT. Protein: CASSQSGKPQHF. The chain is built from TRBV14 and TRBJ1-5; no firm D call. CDR1 SGHDN and CDR2 FVKESK come from the germline V gene. The CDR3 spans 12 residues. V lost 2 bases and J lost 8, with 7 bases in between.

The chain combines TRBV27 with TRBJ2-7; D unclear. The CDR3 covers 14 residues. CDR1 and CDR2 (germline): MNHEY, SMNVEV (reference sequence). V lost 4 bases to trimming and J lost 0 bases, with 10 bases between them. The CDR3 DNA is TGTGCCAGCAGTTCGTACCTGAGCTCCTACGAGCAGTACTTC. Its translation: CASSSYLSSYEQYF.

The V call is TRBV9, the J call TRBJ2-1; D is uncertain. The CDR3 spans 15 residues. With 2 bases removed from V and 1 base from J, the gap between germline ends came to 10 bases. Looked up from germline, CDR1 is SGDLS and CDR2 is YYNGEE. In DNA form, the CDR3 reads TGTGCCAGCAGCGTTGCTGGCCTTTCCTACAATGAGCAGTTCTTC. Its protein product is CASSVAGLSYNEQFF.

Here the CDR3 DNA reads TGCAGTGCCGCACGATTTATTGTCCCCACAGATACGCAGTATTTT. Its protein product is CSAARFIVPTDTQYF. The chain joins TRBV20-1 to TRBJ2-3, with D uncertain. The V gene's germline CDR1 is DFQATT and CDR2 SNEGSKA (reference sequence). V was trimmed by 6 bases and J by 2 bases, leaving 18 bases between them. The CDR3 contains 15 residues.

This clonotype occurred once. The chain combines TRBV4-2 with TRBJ2-5; 11 bases align to TRBD1. CDR1 and CDR2 (germline): LGHNA, YNFKEQ. Unmatched junction bases numbered 10, after V lost 6 bases and J lost 1 base. This CDR3 spans 17 amino acids. CDR3 protein: CASRHGQGAGFQETQYF. For the CDR3, the DNA is TGTGCCAGCAGACACGGACAGGGGGCGGGATTCCAAGAGACCCAGTACTTC.

CDR3: CASSHPRGGYYGYTF. In DNA form, the CDR3 reads TGCGCCAGCAGCCACCCCAGGGGGGGGTACTATGGCTACACCTTC. The chain combines TRBV4-1 with TRBJ1-2, with 7 bases aligning to TRBD1. CDR1 is MGHRA, CDR2 YSYEKL, per germline. Losses at the gene ends were 3 bases for V and 3 bases for J; bases not matched to a gene: 7. The CDR3 length is 15 residues.

The CDR3 region has the DNA TGCAGTGCTATAATACCCGGACAGGTGAACACTGAAGCTTTCTTT. It encodes CSAIIPGQVNTEAFF. The J gene is TRBJ1-1, the V gene TRBV20-1; 7 bases are shared with TRBD1. The CDR3 length is 15 residues. From germline, CDR1 is DFQATT and CDR2 SNEGSKA (reference sequence). The trim removed 4 bases at V and 0 bases at J, leaving 8 bases unmatched.

This clonotype occurred a few times. The chain carries TRBV6-2 or TRBV6-3 and TRBJ1-2, with a possible D match to TRBD1 (5 bases). Germline V gene data show CDR1 as MNHEY and CDR2 as SVGEGT. This CDR3 spans 14 amino acids. Trimming cost V 5 bases and J 4 bases, with 14 bases left between them. CDR3 nucleotide sequence: TGTGCCAGCAGTAGAGACAGTCACTCCTATGGCTACACCTTC. Its protein is CASSRDSHSYGYTF.

For the CDR3, the DNA is TGTGCCAGCAGCCCCCGGGTGGGTAGCGGGAGTCGCGAGCAGTACTTC. Translated, it gives CASSPRVGSGSREQYF. The J gene is TRBJ2-7, the V gene TRBV7-8; 9 bases align to TRBD2. Trimming cost V 5 bases and J 6 bases; bases outside gene matches: 14. The germline V gene encodes CDR1 SGHVS and CDR2 FQNEAQ. This CDR3 region has 16 residues.

V is TRBV5-4 and J is TRBJ1-6, with 8 bases aligning to TRBD1. This CDR3 region has 17 residues. The germline CDR1 and CDR2 sequences are SGHNT and YYREEE (reference sequence). Trimming took 4 bases from V and 6 from J; bases not matched to a gene: 12. CDR3 protein: CASSPIIGDRFNSPLHF. Written as DNA, the CDR3 is TGTGCCAGCAGCCCTATCATAGGGGACAGGTTTAATTCACCCCTCCACTTT.

The chain uses TRBV27 and TRBJ1-5; 7 bases match TRBD1. V shed 5 bases and J 4 bases; nucleotides not matched to a gene: 5. The germline CDR1 and CDR2 sequences are MNHEY and SMNVEV (reference sequence). There are 14 residues in the CDR3. The CDR3 DNA reads as TGTGCCAGCAGTATATACAGGGGAAATCAGCCCCAGCATTTT. It codes for CASSIYRGNQPQHF.

V and J are TRBV12-3 or TRBV12-4 and TRBJ1-1; D gene ambiguous. The CDR3 covers 13 residues. The germline V and J ends were trimmed by 1 base and 1 base, with 4 bases remaining between them. The CDR3 nucleotides are TGTGCCAGCAGTTTAGTCCGGAACACTGAAGCTTTCTTT. Its translation: CASSLVRNTEAFF.